This T cell receptor (beta chain) comes out of a study of early T cells in non-severe SARS-CoV-2 infection (dated by TCRdb to the early 2020s). Some background on the complete study: Bulk RNA from unsorted whole blood was used for TCR sequencing, so alpha and beta chains could not be paired.

V is trimmed back by 0 bases and J by 4 bases, and the junction contains 7 bases that no gene match accounts for. CDR1 and CDR2, per the germline V gene (reference sequence), are MNHNY and SVGAGI. The CDR3 numbers 17 residues from cysteine through phenylalanine. CDR3 DNA is the only sequence kept; it has 51 bases, read in frame from the first base. The receptor library was made with 5' RACE. The sequencing machine was a NextSeq 500. The TCR library protocol attached unique molecular identifiers to individual cDNA molecules to correct for sequencing error and PCR bias. Both TCR alpha and beta chains were sequenced, and tight co-correlation was observed between alpha and beta sequence abundances in each sample. From the authors' description of their analysis: Decombinator V4 was used to perform V gene, J gene and CDR3 annotation of TCR sequences. TCRs were defined as expanded if a significant change between any two time points was detected under a Poisson model with p below 0.0001. TCR abundances were normalised to the total number of TCRs sequenced per sample and were expressed as counts per million. TRAV1-2 paired with TRAJ12, TRAJ20 or TRAJ33 defined MAIT TCRs, while TRAV10 paired with TRAJ18 defined iNKT TCRs. A search of VDJdb, accessed on 1 November 2021, was run for TCRs annotated to CMV, EBV and SARS-CoV-2, with TCRs annotated for multiple antigens excluded. TCRdb passed the public sequencing reads through fastp at Q25 and MiXCR, retaining productive beta sequences. Rows are combined by CDR3 protein, so each entry shows the most common genes and DNA. TCRdb's processing, not the study's, gives the V and J calls here. The sample records 55,000 to 75,000 distinct CDR3 sequences, almost 9.5% of which are singletons. Of the sample, around 1.3% falls within the top ten clones.

A case-control design nested within a healthcare worker cohort in London, UK, was used, with weekly nasopharyngeal swab PCR tests and blood sampling performed. Healthcare workers were recruited during the week of the UK lockdown, between 23 and 31 March 2020, and followed weekly for up to roughly 15 weeks. Results the study describes overall, beyond this receptor: VDJdb matching was skewed toward anti-spike CD8 responses, so virus-specific expansions were likely underestimated and private and CD4 specificities were missed.

This clonotype was recorded at least ten times. What this receptor recognizes is not known. Nothing much larger sits one base from this clone, and base qualities are not available. The sequenced sample was whole blood. This clonotype was obtained from an adult who was a healthcare worker with PCR-confirmed SARS-CoV-2 infection or an uninfected control (not recorded which). The rearranged chain carries TRBV6-6 and TRBJ1-5, with TRBD1 matching 9 junction bases. The DNA sequence reads TGTGCCAGCAGTTACTCTGGGGACAGGGTAGAAAATCAGCCCCAGCATTTT. It is translated as CASSYSGDRVENQPQHF.